These 27 T cell receptor beta chains were all obtained from the same sample, sequenced in a study of T cells in women clearing cervical HPV infection. This table comes from immunoSEQ multiplex PCR, and its TCRdb copy is limited to in-frame clones, with some not included. The table for this sample gives about 20,000 clones. The source material was blood buffy coat. These receptors were collected from a woman between 18 and 69 years old with a cervical HPV16 infection that either progressed to CIN3+ or cleared (not recorded which).

Comment on this clone: The CDR3 extends 3 residues past the end of the read, so its final part is completed from the germline J gene. The chain carries TRBV19 and TRBJ2-3; D is undetermined. The germline V and J ends were trimmed by 7 bases and 0 bases, with 8 bases remaining between them. CDR3 length: 13 amino acids. The germline V gene has CDR1 LNHDA and CDR2 SQIVND (reference sequence). CDR3 residues: CASTAASTDTQYF. The covered CDR3 bases are TGTGCCAGTACGGCGGCGAGCACAGATACG.

Note on this clone: The read is 3 residues too short to cover the CDR3 end, so that end is filled in from the germline J gene. The V and J genes are TRBV12-3 or TRBV12-4 and TRBJ2-5; D is unresolved. The CDR3 is made up of 14 amino acids. Trimming shortened V by 2 bases and J by 4 bases, and 11 bases separated the two germline ends. Incomplete CDR3 DNA: TGTGCCAGCAGTTTATTACTATTCGGAGAGACC. This translates into CASSLLLFGET. The whole CDR3 sequence reads CASSLLLFGETQYF.

Of note for this clone: The CDR3 end is not reached by the read, which stops 3 residues before it; the germline J gene fills it in. This sequence joins TRBV6-2 or TRBV6-3 and TRBJ2-3, with 10 bases fitting TRBD1. Germline CDR1 reads MNHEY; CDR2 reads SVGEGT. There are 16 residues in the CDR3. The CDR3 sequence is CASSYQTGGSIQPQYF. CDR3 bases read: TGTGCCAGCAGTTACCAGACAGGGGGCAGCATTCAGCCG.

Details on this clone: The read terminates 3 residues before the CDR3 end, so the remaining end is supplied by the germline J gene. This chain joins TRBV28 and TRBJ2-3; tentative D call: TRBD2 (5 bases). V lost 3 bases and J 6 bases, leaving 10 bases between the germline ends. CDR3 length equals 13 residues. The germline V gene has CDR1 MDHEN and CDR2 SYDVKM. The CDR3 DNA, read in part, is TGTGCCAGCAGTTTGCGGGCCTTTGATACG. It codes for CASSLRAFDT. The full CDR3 reads CASSLRAFDTQYF.

In the case of this clone: The sequenced fragment ends 3 residues before the CDR3 boundary, so the rest is inferred from the germline J gene. V and J are TRBV19 and TRBJ1-2; 9 bases are a match to TRBD1. The CDR3 consists of 16 residues. Germline loops: CDR1 LNHDA, CDR2 SQIVND (reference sequence). The DNA read from the CDR3 is TGTGCCAGTAGTGCAATCACAGGGGGCGGGTTGGATACC. This translates into CASSAITGGGLDT. The full CDR3 reads CASSAITGGGLDTYTF.

About this clone: The sequenced fragment ends 3 residues before the CDR3 boundary, so the rest is inferred from the germline J gene. This chain uses TRBV12-3 or TRBV12-4 with TRBJ1-1; the match to TRBD1 covers 9 bases. The ends lost 8 bases at V and 1 base at J; junction bases unmatched: 5. The length of the CDR3 is 14 residues. CDR3 DNA, as far as it was read: TGTGCCAGCCAATCGGACAGGGGGAACACTGAA. Translated, it gives CASQSDRGNTE. The entire CDR3 reads CASQSDRGNTEAFF.

As for this clone: The read finishes 3 residues shy of the CDR3 end, and the germline J gene is used to complete it. This chain joins TRBV19 and TRBJ2-1, with D maybe TRBD2 (6 bases). Germline loops: CDR1 LNHDA, CDR2 SQIVND (reference sequence). Trimming left V 4 bases short and J 5 bases short, with 15 bases between. The CDR3 consists of 15 residues. The covered CDR3 bases are TGTGCCAGTAGTACCGATGGGACTCAGAACAATGAG. Encoded protein: CASSTDGTQNNE. The complete CDR3 sequence is CASSTDGTQNNEQFF.

With respect to this clone: The read is 3 residues too short to cover the CDR3 end, so that end is filled in from the germline J gene. V is TRBV20-1 and J is TRBJ2-5, with 10 nucleotides matching TRBD2. CDR1 is DFQATT, CDR2 SNEGSKA, per germline (reference sequence). The CDR3 extends over 14 amino acids. V was pared by 5 bases and J by 4 bases, with 7 bases of the junction left unmatched. This chain's CDR3 is CSAESGRAVETQYF. Partial CDR3 DNA: TGCAGTGCTGAGAGCGGGAGGGCCGTAGAGACC.

Turning to this clone: The read comes to an end 3 residues before the CDR3 does, leaving the germline J gene to fill in the end. The rearrangement links TRBV10-3 to TRBJ1-2; 8 bases agree with TRBD1. Germline-derived CDR1 and CDR2 are ENHRY and SYGVKD. V shed 2 bases and J 4 bases; nucleotides not matched to a gene: 6. The CDR3 is 15 amino acids. The DNA read from the CDR3 is TGTGCCATCAGTGAGGGACAGGGCGGGGTCTATGGC. Translation gives CAISEGQGGVYG. The complete CDR3 protein is CAISEGQGGVYGYTF.

A note on this clone: Read sequence stops 3 residues before the CDR3 end, and the germline J gene provides the missing end. The chain employs TRBV19 and TRBJ1-1, with D perhaps TRBD1 (5 bases). CDR3 length equals 12 residues. V was shortened by 3 bases and J by 7 bases, with 9 bases between the two germline ends. Germline lookup yields CDR1 LNHDA and CDR2 SQIVND (reference sequence). Partial CDR3 DNA: TGTGCCAGTAGTATTACTGACAGTGAA. Translating it yields CASSITDSE. The whole CDR3 is CASSITDSEAFF.

About this clone itself: The read ends 3 residues before the CDR3 terminus; that terminus is restored from the germline J gene. V usage is TRBV2 and J usage is TRBJ2-2; 7 bases fit TRBD1. CDR3 length equals 15 residues. V gave up 8 bases and J gave up 3 bases; unmatched junction bases: 9. CDR1 and CDR2 from the germline V gene are SNHLY and FYNNEI. The CDR3 reads CASVPGTVDTGELFF. The covered CDR3 bases are TGTGCCAGCGTCCCCGGGACAGTAGACACCGGGGAG.

With regard to this clone: The CDR3 is cut off 3 residues early in the read; its end comes from the germline J gene. J is TRBJ2-2 and V is TRBV6-4; 8 bases match TRBD2. The CDR3 extends over 20 amino acids. Germline CDR1 reads MRHNA; CDR2 reads SNTAGT. V lost 2 bases, J lost 0 bases, and 14 bases stayed unmatched. CDR3 loop: CASSDRGGLRGIANTGELFF. The part of the CDR3 DNA that was read is TGTGCCAGCAGTGACCGGGGGGGGCTCCGCGGTATCGCGAACACCGGGGAG.

Comments on this clone: The read ends 3 residues before the CDR3 terminus; that terminus is restored from the germline J gene. The J gene is TRBJ1-1, the V gene TRBV18; 8 nucleotides agree with TRBD1. Germline V lookup: CDR1 KGHSH, CDR2 LQKENI. This CDR3 is built from 15 residues. The CDR3: CASSPRDRNEETAFF. Incomplete CDR3 DNA: TGTGCCAGCTCACCCAGGGACAGGAACGAAGAGACA.

Of note for this clone: The read is 3 residues too short to cover the CDR3 end, so that end is filled in from the germline J gene. The rearrangement joins TRBV20-1 to TRBJ2-1, with 16 nucleotides matching TRBD2. The CDR3 consists of 16 residues. The V and J ends lost 6 bases and 4 bases, in that order; junction bases with no gene match: 6. The V gene's germline CDR1 is DFQATT and CDR2 SNEGSKA (reference sequence). The CDR3 DNA, read in part, is TGCAGTGCCCACGGGACTAGCGGGAGGGAATACAATGAG. Protein: CSAHGTSGREYNE. The whole CDR3 sequence reads CSAHGTSGREYNEQFF.

Concerning this clone itself: Coverage ceases 3 residues before the CDR3 finishes, and the germline J gene fills in the end. J is TRBJ2-5 and V is TRBV19, with 11 bases that match TRBD2. The CDR3 has 14 amino acids. V trimming: 4 bases; J trimming: 4 bases; junction bases outside the gene matches: 2. CDR1 is LNHDA and CDR2 is SQIVND in the germline V gene (reference sequence). The CDR3 DNA, read in part, is TGTGCCAGTAGTACTAGCGGGGGGTCAGAGACC. Protein sequence: CASSTSGGSET. The complete CDR3 sequence is CASSTSGGSETQYF.

In the case of this clone: The CDR3 end lies 3 residues beyond the end of the read and is filled in from the germline J gene. The chain employs TRBV10-1 and TRBJ2-5, with 7 bases fitting TRBD1. The CDR3 covers 17 residues. J lost 0 bases, V lost 6 bases, and 13 bases had no gene match. The germline V gene has CDR1 WNHNN and CDR2 SYGVQD (reference sequence). CDR3 DNA (partial): TGCGCCAGCAGCGACCTAAAACAGGGGCCGTACCAAGAGACC. Translated: CASSDLKQGPYQET. The whole CDR3 protein is CASSDLKQGPYQETQYF.

Comments on this clone: From the germline J gene comes the end of the CDR3, since the read stops 3 residues before it. This sequence joins TRBV5-1 and TRBJ2-2, with TRBD1 matching over 11 bases. The CDR3 is made up of 17 amino acids. Germline loops: CDR1 SGHRS, CDR2 YFSETQ. CDR3 sequence reads: CASSPGQGAPGANVLFF. CDR3 bases read: TGCGCCAGCAGCCCCGGACAGGGGGCGCCTGGGGCCAACGTG.

Notes on this clone: One end of the junction does not line up with germline, which may come from a read error. The CDR3 end lies 3 residues beyond the end of the read and is filled in from the germline J gene. V usage is TRBV4-2 and J usage is TRBJ2-3; 11 positions agree with TRBD2. Germline-derived CDR1 and CDR2 are LGHNA and YNFKEQ. The CDR3 covers 15 residues. The covered CDR3 bases are TGCGCCAGCAGCCAATTTAGCGGGAGGGTAGATACG. It translates to CASSQFSGRVDT. The CDR3 as a whole reads CASSQFSGRVDTQYF.

The CDR3 reads CSAQKGVEAFF. The part of the CDR3 DNA that was read is TGCAGTGCCCAAAAGGGGGTTGAA. This chain uses TRBV20-1 with TRBJ1-1, with TRBD1 as a possible D gene (6 bases). The read terminates 3 residues ahead of where the CDR3 ends, so the germline J gene completes it. Looked up from germline, CDR1 is DFQATT and CDR2 is SNEGSKA (reference sequence). The length of the CDR3 is 11 residues. Trimming took 6 bases from V and 7 from J, leaving 12 bases between them.

For this clone: Sequencing ends 3 residues short of the CDR3 end; the germline J gene provides the rest. V gene TRBV6-2 or TRBV6-3 combines with J gene TRBJ1-4; D might be TRBD1 (6 bases). Germline V CDR1 and CDR2: MNHEY, SVGEGT. This CDR3 has 17 residues. The V end lost 2 bases, the J end lost 0 bases, and 13 bases lay between the germline ends. The part of the CDR3 DNA that was read is TGTGCCAGCAGTTACCTATTCCGGACAGCAACTAATGAAAAA. This sequence encodes CASSYLFRTATNEK. The whole CDR3 protein reads CASSYLFRTATNEKLFF.

Concerning this clone: The read gets to within 3 residues of the CDR3 end, and the germline J gene fills in the rest. This chain joins TRBV11-3 and TRBJ1-2; D unresolved. The CDR3 extends over 15 amino acids. The germline V gene encodes CDR1 SGHNT and CDR2 YENEEA. CDR3 region: CASSSGRSSYNDYTF. CDR3 DNA (partial): TGTGCCAGCAGCTCTGGCAGGAGCTCCTACAATGAC.

Concerning this clone itself: The missing CDR3 end, 3 residues past where the read stops, is filled in from the germline J gene. This chain connects TRBV11-2 to TRBJ2-5; 9 bases align to TRBD1. In germline, CDR1 is SGHAT, CDR2 FQNNGV. The CDR3 extends over 15 amino acids. Trimming at V came to 5 bases and at J to 6 bases, leaving 10 bases not matched to a gene. CDR3 residues: CASSPGQGLRKTQYF. Partial CDR3 DNA: TGTGCCAGCAGCCCAGGACAGGGGTTGAGGAAGACC.

This clone is medium-sized by frequency. CDR3 sequence reads: CASSPLTSGSVSSYEQYF. CDR3 bases read: TGTGCCAGCTCACCACTGACTAGCGGGAGCGTAAGCTCCTACGAG. The J gene is TRBJ2-7, the V gene TRBV18; 12 bases are shared with TRBD2. The read ends 3 residues shy of where the CDR3 ends; the end is completed using the germline J gene. Unmatched junction bases numbered 7, after V lost 1 base and J lost 0 bases. Germline-derived CDR1 and CDR2 are KGHSH and LQKENI. The CDR3 length is 18 residues.

A note on this clone: The read stops 3 residues short of the end of the CDR3; the missing end is completed from the germline J gene. The chain carries TRBV5-5 and TRBJ2-3; 8 positions match TRBD2. There are 15 residues in the CDR3. V dropped 2 bases and J dropped 2; count of bases not matched to a gene: 4. Germline V gene lookup returns CDR1 SGHKS and CDR2 YYEKEE (reference sequence). CDR3 in amino acids: CASSFSLAVTDTQYF. CDR3 DNA, as far as it was read: TGTGCCAGCAGCTTCTCACTAGCGGTCACAGATACG.

Points on this clone: A junction end diverges from the germline sequence, so it may reflect a read error. The read gets to within 3 residues of the CDR3 end, and the germline J gene fills in the rest. The chain employs TRBV4-2 and TRBJ1-5; 7 nucleotides agree with TRBD1. The V gene's germline CDR1 is LGHNA and CDR2 YNFKEQ. There are 16 residues in the CDR3. The sequenced part of the CDR3 DNA is TGCGCCAGCAGCCCAGAGGCGACAGGGAACACTCAGCCC. This encodes CASSPEATGNTQP. The full CDR3 sequence reads CASSPEATGNTQPQHF.

The CDR3 region is CASSWDSRNEKLFF. Incomplete CDR3 DNA: TGCGCCAGCAGCTGGGACAGTCGTAATGAAAAA. The rearrangement joins TRBV4-1 to TRBJ1-4; 7 nucleotides match TRBD1. The read finishes 3 residues shy of the CDR3 end, and the germline J gene is used to complete it. After removal of 5 bases from V and 4 bases from J, the junction contained 4 bases not matched to a gene. CDR1 and CDR2 from the germline V gene are MGHRA and YSYEKL. The CDR3 has 14 residues.

Regarding this clone: The read stops 3 residues short of the end of the CDR3; the missing end is completed from the germline J gene. The rearrangement uses TRBV6-2 or TRBV6-3 and TRBJ2-1, with 8 nucleotides matching TRBD2. The germline V gene encodes CDR1 MNHEY and CDR2 SVGEGT. This CDR3 has 16 residues. J lost 4 bases, V lost 4 bases, and 9 bases had no gene match. Partial CDR3 DNA: TGTGCCAGCAGTTTGGCGGGGGGACTCGTTTACAATGAG. Its translation: CASSLAGGLVYNE. The entire CDR3 sequence reads CASSLAGGLVYNEQFF.